A selection of T cell receptor beta chains follows, all from one sample in a study of T cell repertoires in cytomegalovirus infection. TCRdb recomputed calls from the reads with MiXCR, one row per CDR3 protein. The table records just under 300,000 distinct CDR3 sequences, around 9.1% of them present only once. The sample taken for sequencing was PBMCs. The source is a human donor in good health (CMV status not recorded). Some clones in this sample may be carry-over from other donors' samples. Each CDR3 is given with its conserved first and last residue. D genes are given only for firm matches. Where a row states a size, it is once, few, many or the class of an expanded clone; other rows omit it.

>TRBV4-2|many|TRBJ1-1|-
TGTGCCAGCAGCGGGGCAGGGCGACCCTGGGGGAACACTGAAGCTTTCTTT
CASSGAGRPWGNTEAFF
>TRBV9|many|TRBJ2-1|TRBD2
TGTGCCAGCAGCGTAACTAGCGGGATCATATATGAGCAGTTCTTC
CASSVTSGIIYEQFF
>TRBV20-1|few|TRBJ2-5|-
TGCAGTGCCCGCTATGTTGCGGTTGAGACCCAGTACTTC
CSARYVAVETQYF
>TRBV13|many|TRBJ2-3|TRBD2
TGTGCCAGCAGCTTAGAAAACGGGGGGGCCACAGATACGCAGTATTTT
CASSLENGGATDTQYF
>TRBV29-1|many|TRBJ2-7|TRBD1
TGCAGCGTTGAAGATCCCAGGGACAGGGACCCCTACGGGCAGTACTTC
CSVEDPRDRDPYGQYF
>TRBV7-9|-|TRBJ1-5|-
TGTGCCAGCAGCGGTTGGGAGGGCAATCAGCCCCAGCATTTT
CASSGWEGNQPQHF
>TRBV5-1|-|TRBJ1-2|TRBD1
TGCGCCAGCAGGCCGGGACAGGGATACTATGGCTACACCTTC
CASRPGQGYYGYTF
>TRBV12-5|few|TRBJ2-1|TRBD2
TGTGCTAGTGGTTCGGGGGCGGGAGGGGCGAGCGATGAGCAGTTCTTC
CASGSGAGGASDEQFF
>TRBV28|many|TRBJ2-2|TRBD1
TGTGCCAGCAGATGGGGGACAGGGAACACCGGGGAGCTGTTTTTT
CASRWGTGNTGELFF
>TRBV7-8|many|TRBJ1-1|-
TGTGCCAGCAGCTGGGGAAGGGGGAACACTGAAGCTTTCTTT
CASSWGRGNTEAFF
>TRBV7-9|many|TRBJ1-2|-
TGTGCCAGCAGCTTTCAGGGGTCGTCGGGCTACACCTTC
CASSFQGSSGYTF
>TRBV19|many|TRBJ1-2|-
TGTGCCAGTAGTGAAGGACCGTACTATGGCTACACCTTC
CASSEGPYYGYTF
>TRBV20-1|many|TRBJ2-3|TRBD2
TGCAGCGCTCGGGAGGCGGGGGGGCGCTCAGATACGCAGTATTTT
CSAREAGGRSDTQYF
>TRBV29-1|many|TRBJ1-1|TRBD1
TGCAGCGTCAGGGGGGGGAACACTGAAGCTTTCTTT
CSVRGGNTEAFF
>TRBV5-6|-|TRBJ2-2|-
TGTGCCAGCAGCTCCCAGGGGAATCTAAACACCGGGGAGCTGTTTTTT
CASSSQGNLNTGELFF
>TRBV20-1|-|TRBJ1-1|-
TGCAGTGCTAGAGTAGCAGGACAGAACACTGAAGCTTTCTTT
CSARVAGQNTEAFF
>TRBV7-2|many|TRBJ1-1|-
TGTGCCAGCATCACCTTGGGGCCCTCTGAAGCTTTCTTT
CASITLGPSEAFF
>TRBV4-1|many|TRBJ1-1|-
TGCGCCAGCAGCCGGGGACGGGCTTATGAACGTAACACTGAAGCTTTCTTT
CASSRGRAYERNTEAFF
>TRBV11-3|many|TRBJ2-6|-
TGTGCCAGCAGCTCCCGGGCTGGGGCCAACGTCCTGACTTTC
CASSSRAGANVLTF
>TRBV7-6|many|TRBJ2-1|TRBD2
TGTGCCAGCAGCTTGTCGGGGGGGCCGGATGAGCAGTTCTTC
CASSLSGGPDEQFF
>TRBV14|-|TRBJ2-1|-
TGTGCCAGCAGCCAAGATAGTAGTGTGGCGGGCGGGGAGTTCTTC
CASSQDSSVAGGEFF
>TRBV5-6|few|TRBJ2-3|-
TGTGCCAGCAGCCTTGCAGAGAATACGCAGTATTTT
CASSLAENTQYF
>TRBV4-1|many|TRBJ2-5|TRBD2
TGCGCCAGCAGCCAAAAACTAGCGGGCCAAGAGACCCAGTACTTC
CASSQKLAGQETQYF
>TRBV29-1|many|TRBJ1-1|-
TGCAGCGTTGAAAAGGGTGGAACTGAAGCTTTCTTT
CSVEKGGTEAFF
>TRBV7-2|many|TRBJ1-1|TRBD1
TGTGCCAGCAGCTTAGAACAGGGGGGCACTGAAGCTTTCTTT
CASSLEQGGTEAFF
>TRBV5-5|few|TRBJ2-5|-
TGTGCCAGCAGCACCGGGATCCAAGAGACCCAGTACTTC
CASSTGIQETQYF
>TRBV25-1|-|TRBJ1-5|-
TGTGCCAGCAGTGAATATGACAGGTTAGGACAGCCCCAGCATTTT
CASSEYDRLGQPQHF
>TRBV6-2/TRBV6-3|many|TRBJ2-1|TRBD1
TGTGCCAGCAGTTACGACCGGACAGGGGGCTCTTACAATGAGCAGTTCTTC
CASSYDRTGGSYNEQFF
>TRBV20-1|many|TRBJ1-1|-
TGCAGTGCTAGTCCAGGAACAAACACTGAAGCTTTCTTT
CSASPGTNTEAFF
>TRBV28|many|TRBJ1-6|-
TGTGCCAGCAGTTTCAGGGCTTTATCACCCCTCCACTTT
CASSFRALSPLHF
>TRBV4-3|many|TRBJ1-1|-
TGCGCCAGCAGCCAAGGCGGCAGGGCGAACACTGAAGCTTTCTTT
CASSQGGRANTEAFF
>TRBV4-2|many|TRBJ2-5|-
TGTGCCAGCAGCCAAGAGCGGGGTGCGCAGGGGACCCAGTACTTC
CASSQERGAQGTQYF